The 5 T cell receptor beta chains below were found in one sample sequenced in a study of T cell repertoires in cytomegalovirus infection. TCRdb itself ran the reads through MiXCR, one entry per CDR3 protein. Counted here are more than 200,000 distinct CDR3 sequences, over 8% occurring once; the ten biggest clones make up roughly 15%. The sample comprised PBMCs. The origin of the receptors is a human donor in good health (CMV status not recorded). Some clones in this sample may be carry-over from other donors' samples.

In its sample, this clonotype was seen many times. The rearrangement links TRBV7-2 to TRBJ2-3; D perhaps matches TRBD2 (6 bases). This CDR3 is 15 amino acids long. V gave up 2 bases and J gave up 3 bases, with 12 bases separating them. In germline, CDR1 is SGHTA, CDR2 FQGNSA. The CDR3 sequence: CASSLQRAGTDTQYF. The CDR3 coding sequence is TGTGCCAGCAGCTTACAGCGGGCCGGGACAGATACGCAGTATTTT. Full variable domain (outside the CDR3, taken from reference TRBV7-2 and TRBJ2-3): GAGVSQSPSNKVTEKGKDVELRCDPISGHTALYWYRQSLGQGLEFLIYFQGNSAPDKSGLPSDRFSAERTGGSVSTLTIQRTQQEDSAVYLCASSLQRAGTDTQYFGPGTRLTVL.

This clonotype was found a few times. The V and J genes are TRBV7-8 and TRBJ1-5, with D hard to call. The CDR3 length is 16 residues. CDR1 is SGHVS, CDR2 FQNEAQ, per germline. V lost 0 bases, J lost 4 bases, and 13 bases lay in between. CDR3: CASSLAIGRGNQPQHF. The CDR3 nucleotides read TGTGCCAGCAGCTTAGCTATAGGAAGAGGGAATCAGCCCCAGCATTTT.

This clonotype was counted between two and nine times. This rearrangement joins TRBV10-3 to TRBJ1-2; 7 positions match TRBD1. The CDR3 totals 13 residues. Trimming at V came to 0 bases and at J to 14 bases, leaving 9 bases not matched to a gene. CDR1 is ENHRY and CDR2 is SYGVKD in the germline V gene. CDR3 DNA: TGTGCCATCAGTGAGTCCCTTGGGACAGAAACTACCTTC. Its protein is CAISESLGTETTF.

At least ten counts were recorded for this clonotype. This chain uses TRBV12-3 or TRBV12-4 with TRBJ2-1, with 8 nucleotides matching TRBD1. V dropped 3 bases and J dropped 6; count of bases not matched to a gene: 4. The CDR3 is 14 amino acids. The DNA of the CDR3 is TGTGCCAGCAGTTTGGTTACAGGGGGCAATGAGCAGTTCTTC. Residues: CASSLVTGGNEQFF.

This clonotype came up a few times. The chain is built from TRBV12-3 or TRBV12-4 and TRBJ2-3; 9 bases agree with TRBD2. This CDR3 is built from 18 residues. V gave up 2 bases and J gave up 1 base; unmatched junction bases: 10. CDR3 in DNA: TGTGCCAGCAGTTTATATTCCCGGCTAGCGGGGCGCACAGATACGCAGTATTTT. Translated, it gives CASSLYSRLAGRTDTQYF.